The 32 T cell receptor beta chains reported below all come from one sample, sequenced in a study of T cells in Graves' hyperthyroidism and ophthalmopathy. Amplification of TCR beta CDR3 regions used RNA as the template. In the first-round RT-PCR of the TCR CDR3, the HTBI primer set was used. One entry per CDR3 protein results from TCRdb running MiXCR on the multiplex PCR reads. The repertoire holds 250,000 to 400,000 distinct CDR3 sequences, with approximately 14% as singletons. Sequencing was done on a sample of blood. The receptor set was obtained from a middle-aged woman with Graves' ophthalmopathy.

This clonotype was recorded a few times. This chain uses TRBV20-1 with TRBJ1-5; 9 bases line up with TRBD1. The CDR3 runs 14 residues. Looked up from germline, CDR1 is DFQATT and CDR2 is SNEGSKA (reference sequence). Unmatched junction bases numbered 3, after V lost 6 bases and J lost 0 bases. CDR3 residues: CSAEQGASNQPQHF. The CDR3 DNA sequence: TGCAGTGCGGAACAGGGGGCTAGCAATCAGCCCCAGCATTTT.

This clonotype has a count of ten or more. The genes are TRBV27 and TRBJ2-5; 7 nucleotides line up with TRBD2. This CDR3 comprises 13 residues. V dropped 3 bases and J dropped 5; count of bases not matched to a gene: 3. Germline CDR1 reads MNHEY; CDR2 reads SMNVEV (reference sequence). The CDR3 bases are TGTGCCAGCAGTTTTAGGCGGGGGGAGACCCAGTACTTC. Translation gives CASSFRRGETQYF.

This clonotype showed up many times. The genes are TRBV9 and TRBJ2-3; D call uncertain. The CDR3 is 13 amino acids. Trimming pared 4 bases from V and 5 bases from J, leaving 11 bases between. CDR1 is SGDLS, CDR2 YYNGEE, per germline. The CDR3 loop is CASSPDSRDTQYF. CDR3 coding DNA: TGTGCCAGCAGCCCCGACTCTAGAGATACGCAGTATTTT.

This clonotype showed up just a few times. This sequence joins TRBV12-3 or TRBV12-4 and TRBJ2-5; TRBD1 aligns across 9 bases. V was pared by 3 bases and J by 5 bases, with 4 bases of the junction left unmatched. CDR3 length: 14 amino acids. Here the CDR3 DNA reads TGTGCCAGCAGTTTCATGGACAGGGGCGAGACCCAGTACTTC. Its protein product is CASSFMDRGETQYF.

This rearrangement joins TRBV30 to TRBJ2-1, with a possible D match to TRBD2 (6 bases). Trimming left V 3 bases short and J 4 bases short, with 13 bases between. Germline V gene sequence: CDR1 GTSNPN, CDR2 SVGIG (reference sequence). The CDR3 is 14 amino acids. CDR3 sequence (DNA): TGTGCCTGGAGCTTAGGAGGGGTTTACAATGAGCAGTTCTTC. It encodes CAWSLGGVYNEQFF.

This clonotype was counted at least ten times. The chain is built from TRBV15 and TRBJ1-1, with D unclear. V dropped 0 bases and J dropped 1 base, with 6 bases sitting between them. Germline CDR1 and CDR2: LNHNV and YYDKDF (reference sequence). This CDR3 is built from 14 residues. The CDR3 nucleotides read TGTGCCACCAGCAGAGATCTGGCGAACACTGAAGCTTTCTTT. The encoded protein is CATSRDLANTEAFF. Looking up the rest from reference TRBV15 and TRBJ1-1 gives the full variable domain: DAMVIQNPRYQVTQFGKPVTLSCSQTLNHNVMYWYQQKSSQAPKLLFHYYDKDFNNEADTPDNFQSRRPNTSFCFLDIRSPGLGDTAMYLCATSRDLANTEAFFGQGTRLTVV.

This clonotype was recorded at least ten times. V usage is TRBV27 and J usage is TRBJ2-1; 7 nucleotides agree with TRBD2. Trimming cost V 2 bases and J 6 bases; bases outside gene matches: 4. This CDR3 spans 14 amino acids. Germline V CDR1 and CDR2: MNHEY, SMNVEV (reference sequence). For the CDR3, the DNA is TGTGCCAGCAGTTTACTCGGGAGGCGCAATGAGCAGTTCTTC. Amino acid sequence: CASSLLGRRNEQFF.

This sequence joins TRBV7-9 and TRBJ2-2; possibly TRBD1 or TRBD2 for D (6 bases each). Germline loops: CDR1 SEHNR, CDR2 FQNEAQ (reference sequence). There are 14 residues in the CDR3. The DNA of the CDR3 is TGTGCGCACCCCCGGGGGCTAAGCACCGGGGAGCTGTTTTTT. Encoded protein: CAHPRGLSTGELFF.

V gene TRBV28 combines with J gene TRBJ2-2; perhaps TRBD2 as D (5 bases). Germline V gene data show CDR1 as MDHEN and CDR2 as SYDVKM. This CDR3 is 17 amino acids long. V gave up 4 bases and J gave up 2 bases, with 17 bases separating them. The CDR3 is CASSSPPGGGNTGELFF. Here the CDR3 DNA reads TGTGCCAGCAGTTCCCCCCCCGGCGGAGGTAACACCGGGGAGCTGTTTTTT. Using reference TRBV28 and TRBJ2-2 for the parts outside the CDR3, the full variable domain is DVKVTQSSRYLVKRTGEKVFLECVQDMDHENMFWYRQDPGLGLRLIYFSYDVKMKEKGDIPEGYSVSREKKERFSLILESASTNQTSMYLCASSSPPGGGNTGELFFGEGSRLTVL.

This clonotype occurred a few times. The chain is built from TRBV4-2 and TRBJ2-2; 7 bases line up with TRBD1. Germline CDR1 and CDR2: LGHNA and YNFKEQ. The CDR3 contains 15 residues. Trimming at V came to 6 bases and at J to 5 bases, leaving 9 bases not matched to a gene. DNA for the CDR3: TGTGCCAGCAGTCCATTCACGGGACAGACCGGGGAGCTGTTTTTT. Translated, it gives CASSPFTGQTGELFF.

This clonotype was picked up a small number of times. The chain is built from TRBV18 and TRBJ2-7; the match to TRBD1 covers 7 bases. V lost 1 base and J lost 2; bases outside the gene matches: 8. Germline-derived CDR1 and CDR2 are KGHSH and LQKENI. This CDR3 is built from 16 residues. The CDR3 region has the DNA TGTGCCAGCTCACCACTGTTCCAGGGGGTTGCCTACGAGCAGTACTTC. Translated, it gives CASSPLFQGVAYEQYF. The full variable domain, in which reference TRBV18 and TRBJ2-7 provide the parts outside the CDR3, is NAGVMQNPRHLVRRRGQEARLRCSPMKGHSHVYWYRQLPEEGLKFMVYLQKENIIDESGMPKERFSAEFPKEGPSILRIQQVVRGDSAAYFCASSPLFQGVAYEQYFGPGTRLTVT.

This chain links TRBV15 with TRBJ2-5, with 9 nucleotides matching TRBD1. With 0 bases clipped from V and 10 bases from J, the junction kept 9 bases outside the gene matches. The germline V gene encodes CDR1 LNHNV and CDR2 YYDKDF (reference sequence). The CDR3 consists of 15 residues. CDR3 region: CATSRDWTGAWFQYF. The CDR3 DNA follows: TGTGCCACCAGCAGAGATTGGACAGGGGCTTGGTTCCAGTACTTC. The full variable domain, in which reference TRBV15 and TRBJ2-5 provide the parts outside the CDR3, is DAMVIQNPRYQVTQFGKPVTLSCSQTLNHNVMYWYQQKSSQAPKLLFHYYDKDFNNEADTPDNFQSRRPNTSFCFLDIRSPGLGDTAMYLCATSRDWTGAWFQYFGPGTRLLVL.

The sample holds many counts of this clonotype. Here the CDR3 reads CSASLFGTFNTEAFF. The CDR3, as DNA: TGCAGTGCTAGTCTATTTGGGACATTCAACACTGAAGCTTTCTTT. This chain uses TRBV20-1 with TRBJ1-1; possible D gene TRBD1, 6 bases. V was cut by 3 bases and J by 2 bases, with 16 bases left in between. CDR1 is DFQATT and CDR2 is SNEGSKA in the germline V gene (reference sequence). The CDR3 loop spans 15 amino acids.

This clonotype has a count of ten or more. The CDR3 spells CASSHGTNTGELFF. The CDR3 DNA reads as TGTGCCAGCAGCCACGGGACAAACACCGGGGAGCTGTTTTTT. This chain connects TRBV7-8 to TRBJ2-2, with D possibly being TRBD1 (6 bases). V lost 5 bases, J lost 2 bases, and 9 bases lay in between. The CDR3 contains 14 residues. Germline V CDR1 and CDR2: SGHVS, FQNEAQ.

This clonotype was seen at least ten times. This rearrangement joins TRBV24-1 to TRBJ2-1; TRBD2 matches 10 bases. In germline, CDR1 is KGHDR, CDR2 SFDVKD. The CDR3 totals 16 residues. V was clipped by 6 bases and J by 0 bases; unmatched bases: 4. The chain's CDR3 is CATSTSGANSYNEQFF. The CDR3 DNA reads TGTGCCACCAGTACTAGCGGGGCCAACTCCTACAATGAGCAGTTCTTC.

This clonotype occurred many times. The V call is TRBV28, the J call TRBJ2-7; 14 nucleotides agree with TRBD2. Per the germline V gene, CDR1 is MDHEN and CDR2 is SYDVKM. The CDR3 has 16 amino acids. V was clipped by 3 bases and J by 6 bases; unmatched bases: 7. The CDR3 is CASSLGGLAGVIEQYF. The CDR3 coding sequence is TGTGCCAGCAGTTTGGGGGGACTAGCGGGAGTCATCGAGCAGTACTTC. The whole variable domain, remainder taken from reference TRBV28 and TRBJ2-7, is DVKVTQSSRYLVKRTGEKVFLECVQDMDHENMFWYRQDPGLGLRLIYFSYDVKMKEKGDIPEGYSVSREKKERFSLILESASTNQTSMYLCASSLGGLAGVIEQYFGPGTRLTVT.

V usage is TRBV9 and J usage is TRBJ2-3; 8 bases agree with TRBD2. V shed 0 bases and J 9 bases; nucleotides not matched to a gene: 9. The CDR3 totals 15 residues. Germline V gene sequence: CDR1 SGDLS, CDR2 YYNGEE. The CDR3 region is CASSVAGGIPGTQYF. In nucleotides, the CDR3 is TGTGCCAGCAGCGTAGCGGGAGGGATTCCGGGGACGCAGTATTTT.

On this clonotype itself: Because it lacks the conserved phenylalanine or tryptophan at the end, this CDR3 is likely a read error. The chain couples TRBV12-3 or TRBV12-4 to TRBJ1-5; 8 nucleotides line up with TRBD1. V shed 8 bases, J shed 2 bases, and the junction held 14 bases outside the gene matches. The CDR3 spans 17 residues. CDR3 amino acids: CASQSTGEGFRNQPQHL. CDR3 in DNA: TGTGCCAGCCAGTCGACAGGGGAGGGTTTTCGCAATCAGCCCCAGCATCTT.

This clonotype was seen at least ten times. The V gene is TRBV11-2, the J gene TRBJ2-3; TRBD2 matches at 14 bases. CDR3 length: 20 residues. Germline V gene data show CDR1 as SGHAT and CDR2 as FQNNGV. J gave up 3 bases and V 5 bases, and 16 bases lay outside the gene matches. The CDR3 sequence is CASSARTSGGRRAATDTQYF. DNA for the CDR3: TGTGCCAGCAGCGCCCGGACTAGCGGGGGGCGCCGCGCGGCGACAGATACGCAGTATTTT. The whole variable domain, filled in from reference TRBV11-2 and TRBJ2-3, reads EAGVAQSPRYKIIEKRQSVAFWCNPISGHATLYWYQQILGQGPKLLIQFQNNGVVDDSQLPKDRFSAERLKGVDSTLKIQPAKLEDSAVYLCASSARTSGGRRAATDTQYFGPGTRLTVL.

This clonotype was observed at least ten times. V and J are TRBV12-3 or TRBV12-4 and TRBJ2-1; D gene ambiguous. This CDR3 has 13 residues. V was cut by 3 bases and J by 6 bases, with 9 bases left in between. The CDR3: CASSLRRANEQFF. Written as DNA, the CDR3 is TGTGCCAGCAGTTTGCGGAGAGCCAATGAGCAGTTCTTC.

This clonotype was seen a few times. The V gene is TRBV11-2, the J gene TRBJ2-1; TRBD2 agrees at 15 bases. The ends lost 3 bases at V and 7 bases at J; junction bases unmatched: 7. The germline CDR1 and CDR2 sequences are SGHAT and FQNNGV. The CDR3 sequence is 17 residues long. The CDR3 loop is CASSLGTSGGRGNEQFF. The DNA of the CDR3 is TGTGCCAGCAGCTTGGGGACTAGCGGGGGGCGGGGGAATGAGCAGTTCTTC.

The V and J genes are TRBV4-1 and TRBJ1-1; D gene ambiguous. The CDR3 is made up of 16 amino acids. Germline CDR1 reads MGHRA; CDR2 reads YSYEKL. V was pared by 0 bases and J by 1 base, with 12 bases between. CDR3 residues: CASSQDSGGSNTEAFF. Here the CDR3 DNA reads TGCGCCAGCAGCCAAGATTCGGGCGGATCGAACACTGAAGCTTTCTTT.

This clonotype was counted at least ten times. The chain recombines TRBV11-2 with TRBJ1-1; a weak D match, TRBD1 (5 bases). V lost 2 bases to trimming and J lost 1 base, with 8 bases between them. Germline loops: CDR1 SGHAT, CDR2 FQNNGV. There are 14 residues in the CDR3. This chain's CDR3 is CASSLRQGNTEAFF. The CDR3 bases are TGTGCCAGCAGCTTACGGCAGGGGAACACTGAAGCTTTCTTT.

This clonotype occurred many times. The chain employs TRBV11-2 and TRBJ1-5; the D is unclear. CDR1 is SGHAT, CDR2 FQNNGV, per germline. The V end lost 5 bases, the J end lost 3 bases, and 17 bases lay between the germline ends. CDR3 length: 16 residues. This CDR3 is CASSKLHGNDNQPQHF. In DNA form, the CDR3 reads TGTGCCAGCAGCAAGTTACACGGAAACGACAATCAGCCCCAGCATTTT.

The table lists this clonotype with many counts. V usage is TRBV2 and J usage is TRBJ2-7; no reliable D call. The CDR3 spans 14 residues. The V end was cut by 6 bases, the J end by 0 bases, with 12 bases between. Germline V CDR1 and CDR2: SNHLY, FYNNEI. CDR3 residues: CASRTDWSSYEQYF. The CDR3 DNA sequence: TGTGCCAGCAGAACCGACTGGAGCTCCTACGAGCAGTACTTC.

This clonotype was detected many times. This CDR3 is CAISQDRNYGYTF. CDR3 bases: TGTGCCATCAGTCAGGACAGGAACTATGGCTACACCTTC. V usage is TRBV10-3 and J usage is TRBJ1-2, with 7 positions matching TRBD1. J lost 2 bases, V lost 5 bases, and 2 bases had no gene match. The CDR3 loop spans 13 amino acids. The germline gives CDR1 ENHRY, CDR2 SYGVKD.

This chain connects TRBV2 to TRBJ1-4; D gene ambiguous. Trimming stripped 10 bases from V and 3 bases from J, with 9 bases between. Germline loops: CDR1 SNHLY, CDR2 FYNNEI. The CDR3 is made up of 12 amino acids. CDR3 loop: CATQASNEKLFF. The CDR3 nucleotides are TGTGCCACCCAGGCTTCTAATGAAAAACTGTTTTTT.

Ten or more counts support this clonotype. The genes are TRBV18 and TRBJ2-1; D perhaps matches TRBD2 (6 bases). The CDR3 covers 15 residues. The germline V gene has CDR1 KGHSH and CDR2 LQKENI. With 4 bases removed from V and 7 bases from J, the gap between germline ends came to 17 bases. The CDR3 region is CASSLSRTNTNEQFF. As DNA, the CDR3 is TGTGCCAGCTCACTCTCCCGGACTAACACTAATGAGCAGTTCTTC.

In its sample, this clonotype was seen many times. Here the CDR3 DNA reads TGTGCCAGCAGTTACTCGACTCAGGGTGGCAATCAGCCCCAGCATTTT. This gives the protein CASSYSTQGGNQPQHF. The chain is built from TRBV6-2 or TRBV6-3 and TRBJ1-5; possible D gene TRBD1, 5 bases. CDR3 size: 16 residues. The germline CDR1 and CDR2 sequences are MNHEY and SVGEGT. Trimming left V 0 bases short and J 2 bases short, with 11 bases between.

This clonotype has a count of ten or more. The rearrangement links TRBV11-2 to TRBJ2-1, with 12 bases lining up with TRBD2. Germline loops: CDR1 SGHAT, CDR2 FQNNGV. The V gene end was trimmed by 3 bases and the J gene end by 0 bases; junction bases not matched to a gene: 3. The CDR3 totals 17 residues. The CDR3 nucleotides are TGTGCCAGCAGCTTTGGGACTAGCGGGTACTCCTACAATGAGCAGTTCTTC. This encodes CASSFGTSGYSYNEQFF.

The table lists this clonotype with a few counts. As DNA, the CDR3 is TGTGCCAGCAGCGTAGGTCTGGGTAAAGCTTTCTTT. As protein: CASSVGLGKAFF. This chain uses TRBV9 with TRBJ1-1; unclear D gene. V gave up 0 bases and J gave up 9 bases, with 9 bases separating them. The CDR3 is 12 residues long. Looked up from germline, CDR1 is SGDLS and CDR2 is YYNGEE.

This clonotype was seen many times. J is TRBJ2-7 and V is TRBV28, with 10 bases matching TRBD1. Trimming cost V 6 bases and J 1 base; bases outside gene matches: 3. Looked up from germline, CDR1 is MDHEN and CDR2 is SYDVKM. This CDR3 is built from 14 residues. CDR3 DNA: TGTGCCAGCAGCCGACAGGGGGCATCCTACGAGCAGTACTTC. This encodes CASSRQGASYEQYF. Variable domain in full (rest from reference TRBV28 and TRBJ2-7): DVKVTQSSRYLVKRTGEKVFLECVQDMDHENMFWYRQDPGLGLRLIYFSYDVKMKEKGDIPEGYSVSREKKERFSLILESASTNQTSMYLCASSRQGASYEQYFGPGTRLTVT.